The sequence of this T cell receptor beta chain was determined in a study of T cell responses to AZD1222 COVID-19 vaccine. Germline CDR1 MNHEY, CDR2 SVGEGT. The ends were cut back, 5 bases at V and 8 bases at J, with 11 bases in the middle. The length of the CDR3 is 12 residues. Overall study results and limits: Females made up more of the donors, who were largely white British, and clonal diversity may have come out too low. Among AZD1222 vaccinees, only 5 to 7 were seropositive at baseline. Spike-specific TCR breadth and depth rose after two AZD1222 doses. CD4 TCRs associated with vaccination spanned spike, dominating at 160-218 and 743-854.

Profiling relied on immunoSEQ multiplex PCR, and the TCRdb table lists in-frame clones only, not all of them. Of around 130,000 clones listed, 93% were seen once; the top ten hold more than 0.7%. With respect to this clone: Its specificity is unknown.

The TCR comes from an adult in good health. The chain has TRBV6-2 or TRBV6-3 and TRBJ2-3, with unresolved D. The specimen comprised peripheral blood, sampled on day 0 of AZD1222 vaccination. CDR3 in amino acids: CASSPQGGTQYF. The CDR3 bases are TGTGCCAGCAGTCCCCAAGGTGGTACGCAGTATTTT.